The 32 T cell receptor beta chains below all came from one sample that was sequenced in a study of shared T cell receptors in the human thymus. Sequencing used immunoSEQ multiplex PCR; TCRdb keeps in-frame clones, though not all of them. The table lists over 650,000 clones, approximately 87% of them singletons, with 0.0094% in the top ten. These data were also filed under a second study, of human thymus T cells.

Sequenced sample: thymocytes. These receptors all stem from a boy younger than two with a congenital heart defect.

The genes are TRBV14 and TRBJ1-2; D may be TRBD1 (5 bases). Trimming took off 0 bases at V and 7 bases at J, with 9 bases between the two ends. CDR3 size: 13 residues. CDR1 is SGHDN, CDR2 FVKESK, per germline. This CDR3 is CASSQEYRRGYTF. CDR3 nucleotide sequence: TGTGCCAGCAGCCAAGAATACAGGCGTGGCTACACCTTC.

This rearrangement joins TRBV14 to TRBJ2-1; maybe TRBD1 (5 bases). Germline assignment: CDR1 SGHDN and CDR2 FVKESK. The CDR3 is 14 amino acids. V lost 0 bases to trimming and J lost 9 bases, with 12 bases between them. CDR3 sequence (DNA): TGTGCCAGCAGCCAAGAGTCAGGGCAGGGTGAGCAGTTCTTC. Protein: CASSQESGQGEQFF.

The chain combines TRBV10-3 with TRBJ2-3; 16 bases fit TRBD2. This CDR3 is built from 16 residues. After removal of 2 bases from V and 6 bases from J, the junction contained 2 bases not matched to a gene. CDR1 and CDR2 (germline): ENHRY, SYGVKD. CDR3 protein: CAISEGTSGGVDTQYF. The CDR3 DNA is TGTGCCATCAGTGAGGGGACTAGCGGGGGGGTTGATACGCAGTATTTT.

This clone appeared once. The chain combines TRBV5-6 with TRBJ2-3, with 8 bases fitting TRBD2. The germline V gene encodes CDR1 SGHDT and CDR2 YYEEEE. The J segment lost 2 bases and the V segment lost 2 bases, leaving 13 bases of the junction unmatched. The CDR3 covers 18 residues. The CDR3 sequence: CASSFFWASGYLTDTQYF. The DNA of the CDR3 is TGTGCCAGCAGCTTCTTTTGGGCTAGCGGGTACCTCACAGATACGCAGTATTTT.

J is TRBJ2-7 and V is TRBV4-1; 12 nucleotides line up with TRBD1. Trimming cost V 0 bases and J 3 bases; bases outside gene matches: 9. Germline CDR1 reads MGHRA; CDR2 reads YSYEKL. CDR3 length: 18 residues. The CDR3 reads CASSQERGQGASFYEQYF. CDR3 DNA sequence: TGCGCCAGCAGCCAAGAGAGGGGACAGGGGGCTTCGTTCTACGAGCAGTACTTC.

The chain recombines TRBV30 with TRBJ2-3, with 8 bases aligning to TRBD2. The length of the CDR3 is 14 residues. V shed 3 bases and J 5 bases; nucleotides not matched to a gene: 7. Germline V CDR1 and CDR2: GTSNPN, SVGIG (reference sequence). This CDR3 is CAWRAGGGGDTQYF. The CDR3 DNA reads as TGTGCCTGGAGGGCGGGAGGAGGGGGAGATACGCAGTATTTT.

The CDR3 region is CASSHAKGDSPDGYTF. In nucleotides, the CDR3 is TGCGCCAGCAGCCACGCAAAGGGGGACAGTCCAGATGGCTACACCTTC. The V call is TRBV4-1, the J call TRBJ1-2, with 7 bases identical to TRBD1. V dropped 3 bases and J dropped 6; count of bases not matched to a gene: 13. Germline CDR1 and CDR2: MGHRA and YSYEKL. The CDR3 has 16 residues.

The chain joins TRBV7-3 to TRBJ2-6; D is unclear. The V and J ends lost 1 base and 3 bases respectively, with 13 bases between them. The V gene's germline CDR1 is SGHTA and CDR2 FQGTGA. CDR3 size: 17 residues. The CDR3 DNA reads TGTGCCAGCAGCTTAAGCGGCCGCTTAAATGGGGCCAACGTCCTGACTTTC. As protein: CASSLSGRLNGANVLTF.

J is TRBJ2-7 and V is TRBV15; 7 positions agree with TRBD2. This CDR3 comprises 12 residues. Germline CDR1 is LNHNV and CDR2 is YYDKDF (reference sequence). J gave up 5 bases and V 5 bases, and 3 bases lay outside the gene matches. The CDR3, as DNA: TGTGCCACCAGCGCGGGGGACCACGAGCAGTACTTC. It encodes CATSAGDHEQYF.

The chain joins TRBV5-6 to TRBJ2-1, with 15 bases fitting TRBD2. The CDR3 is made up of 16 amino acids. From germline, CDR1 is SGHDT and CDR2 YYEEEE. Trimming took 0 bases from V and 12 from J; bases not matched to a gene: 7. The CDR3 sequence is CASSLGWGLAGGRQFF. The CDR3 DNA follows: TGTGCCAGCAGCTTGGGGTGGGGACTAGCGGGAGGACGGCAGTTCTTC.

The CDR3 sequence is CASSQDPTGRASYEQYF. The CDR3 DNA reads TGTGCCAGCAGCCAAGACCCCACAGGGCGAGCCTCCTACGAGCAGTACTTC. This chain connects TRBV14 to TRBJ2-7, with D possibly TRBD1 on 6 matching bases. The CDR3 sequence is 17 residues long. Germline assignment: CDR1 SGHDN and CDR2 FVKESK. Trimming took 0 bases from V and 0 from J, leaving 15 bases between them.

The chain employs TRBV10-3 and TRBJ1-3, with D perhaps matching TRBD1 (6 bases). V lost 4 bases, J lost 4 bases, and 14 bases lay in between. This CDR3 comprises 15 residues. The germline V gene has CDR1 ENHRY and CDR2 SYGVKD. The CDR3 sequence: CAISGGQGLGNTIYF. The CDR3 bases are TGTGCCATCAGTGGCGGGCAGGGGCTCGGAAACACCATATATTTT.

Worth noting for this clone: This specimen includes other DNA sequences encoding the same CDR3. The chain carries TRBV9 and TRBJ1-6, with 7 bases that match TRBD1. Germline V lookup: CDR1 SGDLS, CDR2 YYNGEE. There are 14 residues in the CDR3. Trimming cost V 3 bases and J 9 bases; bases outside gene matches: 6. The CDR3: CASSATGYGSPLHF. CDR3 nucleotide sequence: TGTGCCAGCAGCGCGACAGGGTACGGTTCACCCCTCCACTTT.

This chain uses TRBV6-4 with TRBJ2-2; D not resolved. Trimming removed 0 bases from V and 7 bases from J, with 6 bases in between. The CDR3 length is 13 residues. Germline lookup yields CDR1 MRHNA and CDR2 SNTAGT. For the CDR3, the DNA is TGTGCCAGCAGTGACTCGACTGGCGGGGAGCTGTTTTTT. The encoded protein is CASSDSTGGELFF.

The chain couples TRBV9 to TRBJ2-2; no clear D. With 4 bases removed from V and 6 bases from J, the gap between germline ends came to 10 bases. The CDR3 contains 13 residues. Per germline, CDR1 SGDLS and CDR2 YYNGEE. The CDR3 DNA reads TGTGCCAGCAGCCCCAGAGGCGCCGGGGAGCTGTTTTTT. Amino acids: CASSPRGAGELFF.

This clone is a singleton in its sample. The rearrangement joins TRBV29-1 to TRBJ1-1; 9 bases fit TRBD1. This CDR3 has 12 residues. Per germline, CDR1 SQVTM and CDR2 ANQGSEA. The V gene end was trimmed by 5 bases and the J gene end by 11 bases; junction bases not matched to a gene: 9. In DNA, the CDR3 is TGCAGCGTTTGGGGGACAGGGTTTGTGGCTTTCTTT. Its translation is CSVWGTGFVAFF.

CDR3 sequence reads: CASSKTGTSGSGANVLTF. The DNA of the CDR3 is TGTGCCAGCAGCAAGACCGGGACTAGCGGATCTGGGGCCAACGTCCTGACTTTC. The chain combines TRBV28 with TRBJ2-6, with 11 bases matching TRBD2. Trimming cost V 6 bases and J 1 base; bases outside gene matches: 8. This CDR3 comprises 18 residues. Germline V gene data show CDR1 as MDHEN and CDR2 as SYDVKM.

The chain employs TRBV28 and TRBJ2-2, with D maybe TRBD2 (6 bases). Trimming stripped 7 bases from V and 3 bases from J, with 18 bases between. The CDR3 totals 16 residues. Germline V gives CDR1 MDHEN, CDR2 SYDVKM. The CDR3 protein is CASTLIGGSHTGELFF. The CDR3 bases are TGTGCCAGCACTCTGATAGGAGGGAGTCACACCGGGGAGCTGTTTTTT. Full variable domain (outside the CDR3, taken from reference TRBV28 and TRBJ2-2): DVKVTQSSRYLVKRTGEKVFLECVQDMDHENMFWYRQDPGLGLRLIYFSYDVKMKEKGDIPEGYSVSREKKERFSLILESASTNQTSMYLCASTLIGGSHTGELFFGEGSRLTVL.

The J gene is TRBJ2-1, the V gene TRBV4-3, with D tentatively TRBD1 (6 bases). The CDR3 runs 19 residues. CDR1 is LGHNA and CDR2 is YSLEER in the germline V gene. Trimming stripped 1 base from V and 7 bases from J, with 26 bases between. CDR3 in amino acids: CASSQAPDSTGPTPNEQFF. The CDR3, as DNA: TGCGCCAGCAGCCAAGCCCCAGATTCGACAGGACCAACTCCAAATGAGCAGTTCTTC.

The chain combines TRBV18 with TRBJ1-3; unclear D gene. Deletions cut 2 bases from V and 0 bases from J, with 26 bases between. CDR1 is KGHSH, CDR2 LQKENI, per germline. The CDR3 sequence is 21 residues long. Written as DNA, the CDR3 is TGTGCCAGCTCACCAGGGGAATCAACGGGATTAAATCCCAGCTCTGGAAACACCATATATTTT. As protein: CASSPGESTGLNPSSGNTIYF. The full variable domain, completed using reference TRBV18 and TRBJ1-3, is NAGVMQNPRHLVRRRGQEARLRCSPMKGHSHVYWYRQLPEEGLKFMVYLQKENIIDESGMPKERFSAEFPKEGPSILRIQQVVRGDSAAYFCASSPGESTGLNPSSGNTIYFGEGSWLTVV.

This clone was counted only a few times. J is TRBJ1-6 and V is TRBV27; D may be TRBD1 (6 bases). Germline V lookup: CDR1 MNHEY, CDR2 SMNVEV (reference sequence). CDR3 length: 16 amino acids. V lost 5 bases and J lost 2, with 13 bases in between. CDR3 region: CASSTTQGTYNSPLHF. The CDR3 DNA reads as TGTGCCAGCAGTACAACACAGGGTACCTATAATTCACCCCTCCACTTT.

The chain carries TRBV28 and TRBJ2-1; maybe TRBD1 (5 bases). The CDR3 totals 16 residues. The ends were cut back, 6 bases at V and 8 bases at J, with 23 bases in the middle. The V gene's germline CDR1 is MDHEN and CDR2 SYDVKM. In DNA form, the CDR3 reads TGTGCCAGCAGGGAACTATCCCTTCCCCAACAGGATGAGCAGTTCTTC. Residues: CASRELSLPQQDEQFF.

The CDR3: CASSCTRAGTSQETQYF. CDR3 nucleotide sequence: TGTGCCAGCAGCTGCACTCGCGCGGGGACTAGCCAAGAGACCCAGTACTTC. The chain uses TRBV11-2 and TRBJ2-5; 8 bases map to TRBD2. The germline CDR1 and CDR2 sequences are SGHAT and FQNNGV. There are 17 residues in the CDR3. The J segment lost 1 base and the V segment lost 4 bases, leaving 11 bases of the junction unmatched.

CDR3 DNA sequence: TGTGCCAGCAGCTCTTCTTCCGGGACTAGGGTCCGAGGCACCGGGGAGCTGTTTTTT. This gives the protein CASSSSSGTRVRGTGELFF. The V gene is TRBV7-9, the J gene TRBJ2-2; the match to TRBD2 covers 8 bases. Germline values: CDR1 SEHNR, CDR2 FQNEAQ (reference sequence). The trim removed 4 bases at V and 4 bases at J, leaving 17 bases unmatched. The CDR3 has 19 residues.

The rearrangement uses TRBV11-2 and TRBJ1-2, with unresolved D. The CDR3 sequence is 15 residues long. Per germline, CDR1 SGHAT and CDR2 FQNNGV. Trimming took 0 bases from V and 8 from J, leaving 16 bases between them. CDR3 nucleotide sequence: TGTGCCAGCAGCTTAGATATCGGGTCGGGGAGAGGCTACACCTTC. Translated: CASSLDIGSGRGYTF.

V usage is TRBV5-6 and J usage is TRBJ2-7, with 8 bases identical to TRBD1. The CDR3 is 17 residues long. The J segment lost 2 bases and the V segment lost 2 bases, leaving 12 bases of the junction unmatched. The germline CDR1 and CDR2 sequences are SGHDT and YYEEEE. CDR3 in DNA: TGTGCCAGCAGCTTAGAAACAGGGGGTGAAGACGCCTACGAGCAGTACTTC. Encoded protein: CASSLETGGEDAYEQYF. Drawing the rest from reference TRBV5-6 and TRBJ2-7, the complete variable domain is DAGVTQSPTHLIKTRGQQVTLRCSPKSGHDTVSWYQQALGQGPQFIFQYYEEEERQRGNFPDRFSGHQFPNYSSELNVNALLLGDSALYLCASSLETGGEDAYEQYFGPGTRLTVT.

The rearrangement joins TRBV4-3 to TRBJ2-7; weak D call: TRBD1 (5 bases). The CDR3 runs 19 residues. With 0 bases removed from V and 0 bases from J, the gap between germline ends came to 21 bases. Germline lookup yields CDR1 LGHNA and CDR2 YSLEER. The CDR3 DNA sequence: TGCGCCAGCAGCCAAGAAGCGCCCCGGGTACAGGACGACTCCTACGAGCAGTACTTC. Its protein product is CASSQEAPRVQDDSYEQYF.

This rearrangement joins TRBV6-5 to TRBJ1-2, with D possibly matching TRBD1 (6 bases). CDR1 and CDR2 (germline): MNHEY, SVGAGI. This CDR3 is built from 15 residues. Trimming removed 4 bases from V and 2 bases from J, with 14 bases in between. Here the CDR3 DNA reads TGTGCCAGCAGTTCTACGGGACACCAGAACTATGGCTACACCTTC. This codes for CASSSTGHQNYGYTF.

The J gene is TRBJ1-4, the V gene TRBV7-2; 9 bases are shared with TRBD1. The germline CDR1 and CDR2 sequences are SGHTA and FQGNSA. The CDR3 is 18 residues long. With V trimmed by 5 bases and J by 0 bases, 10 bases remained unmatched. This CDR3 reads CASSAGQGPGATNEKLFF. CDR3 bases: TGTGCCAGCAGCGCCGGACAGGGGCCGGGAGCAACTAATGAAAAACTGTTTTTT.

V gene TRBV5-4 combines with J gene TRBJ2-7, with 9 bases fitting TRBD1. V trimming: 1 base; J trimming: 4 bases; junction bases outside the gene matches: 3. Germline V lookup: CDR1 SGHNT, CDR2 YYREEE (reference sequence). This CDR3 is 14 amino acids long. This CDR3 reads CASSLRDRVYEQYF. As DNA, the CDR3 is TGTGCCAGCAGCTTGAGGGACAGGGTTTACGAGCAGTACTTC.

The V call is TRBV5-1, the J call TRBJ2-5; tentatively, D is TRBD1 (5 bases). The germline CDR1 and CDR2 sequences are SGHRS and YFSETQ. The CDR3 sequence is 14 residues long. V lost 0 bases and J lost 0, with 6 bases in between. CDR3 bases: TGCGCCAGCAGCTTGGGACAGTACCAAGAGACCCAGTACTTC. It specifies CASSLGQYQETQYF.

The sample holds one count of this clone. CDR3 bases: TGTGCCAGCAGCTCGGGGGGGAAAGCGGGAGGGGGCACAGATACGCAGTATTTT. This sequence encodes CASSSGGKAGGGTDTQYF. The gene calls are TRBV7-4 and TRBJ2-3; 10 bases match TRBD2. The CDR3 contains 18 residues. CDR1 and CDR2 from the germline V gene are SGHVT and SQSDAQ. With 4 bases clipped from V and 1 base from J, the junction kept 11 bases outside the gene matches.